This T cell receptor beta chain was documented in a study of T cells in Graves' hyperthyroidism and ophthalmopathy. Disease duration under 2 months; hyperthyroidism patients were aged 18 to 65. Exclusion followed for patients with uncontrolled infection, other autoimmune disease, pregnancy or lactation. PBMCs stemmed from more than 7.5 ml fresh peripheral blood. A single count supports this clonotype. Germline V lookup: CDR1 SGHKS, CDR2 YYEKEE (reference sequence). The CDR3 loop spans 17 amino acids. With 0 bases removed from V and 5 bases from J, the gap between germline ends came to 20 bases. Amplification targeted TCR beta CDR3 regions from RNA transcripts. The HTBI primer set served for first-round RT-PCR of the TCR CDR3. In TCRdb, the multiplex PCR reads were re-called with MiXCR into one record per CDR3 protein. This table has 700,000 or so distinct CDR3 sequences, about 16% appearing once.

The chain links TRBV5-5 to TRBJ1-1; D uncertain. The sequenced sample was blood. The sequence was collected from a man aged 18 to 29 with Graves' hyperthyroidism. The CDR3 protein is CASSLDTIGSEGTEAFF. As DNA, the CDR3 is TGTGCCAGCAGCTTGGATACTATCGGGTCCGAGGGTACTGAAGCTTTCTTT.